This TCR delta chain appears in the sequencing data of a study of fetal and pediatric gammadelta thymocytes (dated by TCRdb to about 2022). With regard to the full study: To strengthen a single-cell study of gammadelta thymocyte development, the researchers used bulk gammadelta thymocyte repertoires that mixed previously published data with newly generated, unpublished data. In total, the bulk gammadelta thymocyte repertoire set covered approximately 10 subjects, made up of 7 pediatric thymus donors and 3 fetal thymus donors. Bulk gammadelta thymocyte repertoires combined previously published data (refs 27,28) with unpublished data. Bulk TCR repertoire data were included to raise the number of subjects and reinforce the CDR3 publicity analysis. Summary of the overall study and its limitations: Fetal gammadelta thymocyte repertoires were previously reported to be enriched for TRDV2, TRGV8 and TRGV9 usage, low N additions and public CDR3s compared with post-natal repertoires.

Taken from the germline V gene, the CDR1 and CDR2 loops are TSWWSYY and QGS. Trimming takes 5 bases from V and 3 bases from J, and the germline ends sit 22 bases apart. From the cysteine through the phenylalanine, the CDR3 covers 17 amino acids. The DNA shown is the 51-base CDR3, in frame from base 1. Thymocytes were stained with Zombie NIR viability dye plus antibodies to CD3 (UCHT1), TCRgammadelta (11F2), TCRVgamma9 (IMMU360) and TCRVdelta2 (IMMU389). TRD and TRG CDR3 repertoires were generated in bulk, separately, from sorted Vgamma9Vdelta2 and nonVgamma9Vdelta2 gammadelta thymocytes obtained from human fetal and pediatric thymuses. Pediatric thymus tissue was obtained in Belgium from children undergoing cardiac surgery. Pediatric thymus donors in the study were aged between 1 and 11 years. Thymic cell suspensions from fetal and post-natal thymuses were prepared as previously described. NonVgamma9Vdelta2 thymocytes were sorted as CD3+ gammadeltaTCR+ cells that did not have the Vgamma9+Vdelta2+ phenotype. Cells were sorted on a FACS Aria III cell sorter (BD Biosciences).

A note on this clone: What antigen it recognizes has not been identified. The input lacks base qualities; no much larger clone sits a single base away.

TCRdb lists the instrument as Illumina MiSeq. In the authors' own workflow: For the publicity analysis, the Vgamma9Vdelta2 and nonVgamma9Vdelta2 bulk CDR3 files from each subject were merged to form one combined repertoire per subject. CDR3 publicity was given a score from 0 to 19 by checking each amino acid sequence across 9 single-cell datasets and fewer than twelve bulk repertoires with base R and dplyr. The public reads were reprocessed by TCRdb using CATT, and rows of matching DNA were later combined. These V and J calls rely on TCRdb rather than the paper's analysis. The sample table lists under 2,500 delta-chain clones, approximately 24% of them with a count of one. The top ten constitute approximately 4% of the sample.

Material for sequencing was non-Vgamma9Vdelta2 gamma-delta T cells from the thymus. Reading the label with the study, this specimen's cell subset or site is: CD3+gammadeltaTCR+ thymocytes not co-expressing Vgamma9 and Vdelta2. The chain links TRDV1 with TRDJ1; TRDD2 is perhaps the D gene, given 5 matching bases. The sequence was collected from a child who underwent cardiac surgery and was recorded as healthy. This receptor has the CDR3 CALGNRASSSPADKLIF. The sequenced DNA is TGTGCTCTTGGGAACAGAGCCAGTTCCTCCCCTGCCGATAAACTCATCTTT.